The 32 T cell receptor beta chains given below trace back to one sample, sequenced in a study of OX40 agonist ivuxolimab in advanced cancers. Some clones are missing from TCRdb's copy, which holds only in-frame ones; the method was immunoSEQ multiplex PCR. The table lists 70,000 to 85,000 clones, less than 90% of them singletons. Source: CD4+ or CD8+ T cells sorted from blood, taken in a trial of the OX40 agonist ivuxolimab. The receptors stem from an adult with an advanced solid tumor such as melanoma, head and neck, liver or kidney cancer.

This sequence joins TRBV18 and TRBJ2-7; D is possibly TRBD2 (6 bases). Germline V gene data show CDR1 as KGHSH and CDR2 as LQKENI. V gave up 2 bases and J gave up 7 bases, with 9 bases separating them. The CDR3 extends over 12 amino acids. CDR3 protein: CASSPGGLEQYF. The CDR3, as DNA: TGTGCCAGCTCACCAGGAGGGCTAGAGCAGTACTTC.

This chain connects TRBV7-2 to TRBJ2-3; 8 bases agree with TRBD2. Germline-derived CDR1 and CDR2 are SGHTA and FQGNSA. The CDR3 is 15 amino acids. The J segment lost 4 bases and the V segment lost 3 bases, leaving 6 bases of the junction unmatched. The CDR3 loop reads CASSFRGGGPDTQYF. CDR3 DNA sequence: TGTGCCAGCAGCTTTCGGGGGGGCGGTCCAGATACGCAGTATTTT. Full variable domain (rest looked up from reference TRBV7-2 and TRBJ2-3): GAGVSQSPSNKVTEKGKDVELRCDPISGHTALYWYRQSLGQGLEFLIYFQGNSAPDKSGLPSDRFSAERTGGSVSTLTIQRTQQEDSAVYLCASSFRGGGPDTQYFGPGTRLTVL.

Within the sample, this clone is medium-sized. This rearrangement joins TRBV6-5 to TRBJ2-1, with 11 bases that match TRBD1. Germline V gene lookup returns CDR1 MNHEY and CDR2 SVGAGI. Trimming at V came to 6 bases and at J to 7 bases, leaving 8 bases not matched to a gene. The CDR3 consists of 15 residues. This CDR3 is CASSRRDRGGNEQFF. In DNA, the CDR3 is TGTGCCAGCAGCCGACGGGACAGGGGGGGGAATGAGCAGTTCTTC.

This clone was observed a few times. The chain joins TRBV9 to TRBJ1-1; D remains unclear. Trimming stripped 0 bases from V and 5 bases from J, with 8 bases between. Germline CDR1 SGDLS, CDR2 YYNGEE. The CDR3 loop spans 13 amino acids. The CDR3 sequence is CASSVGEETEAFF. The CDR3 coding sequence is TGTGCCAGCAGCGTAGGGGAAGAGACTGAAGCTTTCTTT.

The CDR3: CASSEPRYEQYF. For the CDR3, the DNA is TGTGCCAGCAGTGAACCTCGATACGAGCAGTACTTC. V usage is TRBV6-1 and J usage is TRBJ2-5, with D unresolved. The J call is in doubt because the DNA end fits TRBJ2-7 better. CDR1 is MNHNS and CDR2 is SASEGT in the germline V gene. The CDR3 length is 12 residues.

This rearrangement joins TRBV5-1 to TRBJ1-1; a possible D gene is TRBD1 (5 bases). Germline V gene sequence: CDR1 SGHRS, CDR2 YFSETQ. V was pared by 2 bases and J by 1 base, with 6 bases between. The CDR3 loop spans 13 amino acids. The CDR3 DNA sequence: TGCGCCAGCAGCTTTAGGGGGAACACTGAAGCTTTCTTT. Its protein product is CASSFRGNTEAFF.

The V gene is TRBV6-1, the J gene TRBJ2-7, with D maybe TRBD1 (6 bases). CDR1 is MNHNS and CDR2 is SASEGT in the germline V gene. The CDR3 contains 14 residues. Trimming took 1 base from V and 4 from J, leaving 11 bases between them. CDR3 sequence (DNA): TGTGCCAGCAGTGAAGGGACAGCCCCTTACGAGCAGTACTTC. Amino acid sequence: CASSEGTAPYEQYF.

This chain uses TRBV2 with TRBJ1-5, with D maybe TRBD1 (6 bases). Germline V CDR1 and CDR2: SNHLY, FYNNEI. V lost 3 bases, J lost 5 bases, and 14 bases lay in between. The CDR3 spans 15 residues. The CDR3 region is CASSDRDNLYQPQHF. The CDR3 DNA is TGTGCCAGCAGTGACCGGGACAATCTATATCAGCCCCAGCATTTT.

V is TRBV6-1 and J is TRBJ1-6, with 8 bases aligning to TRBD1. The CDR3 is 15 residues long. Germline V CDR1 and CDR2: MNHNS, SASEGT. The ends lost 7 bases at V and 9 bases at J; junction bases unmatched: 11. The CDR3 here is CASTRTGTVGSPLHF. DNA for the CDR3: TGTGCCAGCACCCGGACAGGGACAGTCGGTTCACCCCTCCACTTT.

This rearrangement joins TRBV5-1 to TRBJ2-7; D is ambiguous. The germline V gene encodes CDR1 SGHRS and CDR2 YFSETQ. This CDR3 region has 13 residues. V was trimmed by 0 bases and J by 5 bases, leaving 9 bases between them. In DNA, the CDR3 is TGCGCCAGCAGCTTGGTGTCCAGCCACGAGCAGTACTTC. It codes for CASSLVSSHEQYF.

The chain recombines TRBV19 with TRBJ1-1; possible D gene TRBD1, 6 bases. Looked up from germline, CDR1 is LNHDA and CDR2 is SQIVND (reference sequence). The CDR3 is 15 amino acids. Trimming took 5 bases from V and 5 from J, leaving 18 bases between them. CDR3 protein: CASSFPRRGHTEAFF. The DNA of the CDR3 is TGTGCCAGTAGTTTCCCCCGGCGGGGGCATACTGAAGCTTTCTTT.

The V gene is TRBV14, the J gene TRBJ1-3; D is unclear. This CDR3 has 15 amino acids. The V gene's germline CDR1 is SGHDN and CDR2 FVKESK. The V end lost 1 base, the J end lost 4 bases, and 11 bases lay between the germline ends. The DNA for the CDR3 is TGTGCCAGCAGCCAAGTAGGATTTCAAGGAAACACCATATATTTT. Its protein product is CASSQVGFQGNTIYF.

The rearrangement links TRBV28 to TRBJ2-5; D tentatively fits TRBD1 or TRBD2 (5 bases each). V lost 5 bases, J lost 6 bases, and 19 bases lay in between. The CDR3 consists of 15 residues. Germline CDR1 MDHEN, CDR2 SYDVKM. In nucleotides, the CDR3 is TGTGCCAGCAGTCTGCCGGGGCCTAAAAGGAAGACCCAGTACTTC. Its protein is CASSLPGPKRKTQYF.

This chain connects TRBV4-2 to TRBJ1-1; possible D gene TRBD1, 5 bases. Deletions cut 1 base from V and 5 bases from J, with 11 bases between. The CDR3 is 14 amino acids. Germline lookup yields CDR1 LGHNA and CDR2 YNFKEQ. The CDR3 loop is CASSQVQGRTEAFF. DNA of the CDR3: TGTGCCAGCAGCCAAGTCCAGGGTAGAACTGAAGCTTTCTTT.

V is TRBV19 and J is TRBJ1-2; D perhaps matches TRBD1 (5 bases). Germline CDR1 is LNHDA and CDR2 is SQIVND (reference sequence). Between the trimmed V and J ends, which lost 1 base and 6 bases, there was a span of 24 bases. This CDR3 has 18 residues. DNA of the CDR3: TGTGCCAGTAGTATAGCAACCGGGACGGTGAGGTCGAGGGATGGCTACACCTTC. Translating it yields CASSIATGTVRSRDGYTF.

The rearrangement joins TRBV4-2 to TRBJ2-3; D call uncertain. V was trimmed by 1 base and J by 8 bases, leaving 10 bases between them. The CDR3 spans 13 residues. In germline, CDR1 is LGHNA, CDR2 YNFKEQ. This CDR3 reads CASSQAETGTQYF. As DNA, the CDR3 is TGTGCCAGCAGCCAAGCCGAAACGGGTACGCAGTATTTT.

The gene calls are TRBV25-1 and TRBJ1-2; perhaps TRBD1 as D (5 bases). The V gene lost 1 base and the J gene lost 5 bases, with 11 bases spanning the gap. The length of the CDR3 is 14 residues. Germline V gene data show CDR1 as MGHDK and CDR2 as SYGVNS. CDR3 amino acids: CASSEFGTPYGYTF. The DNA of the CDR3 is TGTGCCAGCAGTGAATTCGGGACGCCTTATGGCTACACCTTC.

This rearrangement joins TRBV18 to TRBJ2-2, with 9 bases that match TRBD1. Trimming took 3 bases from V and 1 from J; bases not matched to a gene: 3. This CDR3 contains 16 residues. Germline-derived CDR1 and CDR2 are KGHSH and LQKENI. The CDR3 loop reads CASSPGTGLNTGELFF. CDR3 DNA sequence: TGTGCCAGCTCACCTGGGACAGGGCTGAACACCGGGGAGCTGTTTTTT. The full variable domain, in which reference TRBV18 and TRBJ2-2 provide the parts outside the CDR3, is NAGVMQNPRHLVRRRGQEARLRCSPMKGHSHVYWYRQLPEEGLKFMVYLQKENIIDESGMPKERFSAEFPKEGPSILRIQQVVRGDSAAYFCASSPGTGLNTGELFFGEGSRLTVL.

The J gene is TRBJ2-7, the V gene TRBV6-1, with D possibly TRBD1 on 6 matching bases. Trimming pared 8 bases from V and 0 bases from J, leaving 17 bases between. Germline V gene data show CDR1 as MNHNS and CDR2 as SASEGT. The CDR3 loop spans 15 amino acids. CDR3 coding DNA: TGTGCCAGCGAATTCCGGGACATAGGCTCCTACGAGCAGTACTTC. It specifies CASEFRDIGSYEQYF.

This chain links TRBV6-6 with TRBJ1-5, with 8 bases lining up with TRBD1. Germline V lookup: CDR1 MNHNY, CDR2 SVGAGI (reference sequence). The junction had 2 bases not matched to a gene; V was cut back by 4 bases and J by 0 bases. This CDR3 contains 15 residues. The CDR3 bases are TGTGCCAGCAGTTCTACAGGGGGTAGCAATCAGCCCCAGCATTTT. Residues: CASSSTGGSNQPQHF.

The CDR3 loop reads CASSPRGAQTQYF. For the CDR3, the DNA is TGTGCCAGCAGCCCGCGGGGTGCTCAGACCCAGTACTTC. This chain uses TRBV7-3 with TRBJ2-5, with D maybe TRBD2 (6 bases). Trimming shortened V by 5 bases and J by 6 bases, and 13 bases separated the two germline ends. This CDR3 contains 13 residues. Germline lookup yields CDR1 SGHTA and CDR2 FQGTGA.

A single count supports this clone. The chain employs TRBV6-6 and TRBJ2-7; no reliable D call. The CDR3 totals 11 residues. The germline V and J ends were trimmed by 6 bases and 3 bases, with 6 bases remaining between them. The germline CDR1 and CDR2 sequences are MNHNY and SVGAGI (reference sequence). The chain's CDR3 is CASRRNYEQYF. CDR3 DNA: TGTGCCAGCAGGCGGAACTACGAGCAGTACTTC.

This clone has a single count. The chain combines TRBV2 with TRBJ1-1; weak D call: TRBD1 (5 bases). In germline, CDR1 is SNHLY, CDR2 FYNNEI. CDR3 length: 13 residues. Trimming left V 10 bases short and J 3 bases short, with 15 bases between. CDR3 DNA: TGTGCCACGACAGCAGACTCAGACACTGAAGCTTTCTTT. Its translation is CATTADSDTEAFF.

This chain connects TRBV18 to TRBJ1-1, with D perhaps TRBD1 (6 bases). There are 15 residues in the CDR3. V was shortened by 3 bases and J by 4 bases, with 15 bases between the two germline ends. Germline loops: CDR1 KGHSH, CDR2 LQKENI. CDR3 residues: CASSPEGGGGTEAFF. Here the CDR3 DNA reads TGTGCCAGCTCACCGGAGGGCGGGGGCGGCACTGAAGCTTTCTTT.

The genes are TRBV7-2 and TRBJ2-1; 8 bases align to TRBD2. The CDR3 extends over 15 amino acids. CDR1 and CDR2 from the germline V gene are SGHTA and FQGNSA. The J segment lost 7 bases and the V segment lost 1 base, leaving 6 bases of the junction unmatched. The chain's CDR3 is CASSLGGSGANEQFF. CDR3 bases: TGTGCCAGCAGCTTAGGCGGTAGCGGGGCTAATGAGCAGTTCTTC.

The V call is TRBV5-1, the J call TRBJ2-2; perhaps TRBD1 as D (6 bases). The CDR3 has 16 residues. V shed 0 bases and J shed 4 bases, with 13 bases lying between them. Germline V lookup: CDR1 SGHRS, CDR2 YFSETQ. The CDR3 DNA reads TGCGCCAGCAGCTTGGGGGCGGCGACAGGCACCGGGGAGCTGTTTTTT. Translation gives CASSLGAATGTGELFF.

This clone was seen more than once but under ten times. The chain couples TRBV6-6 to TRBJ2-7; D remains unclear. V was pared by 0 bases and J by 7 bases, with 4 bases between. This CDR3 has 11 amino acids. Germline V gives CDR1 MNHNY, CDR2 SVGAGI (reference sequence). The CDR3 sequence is CASSYSEEQYF. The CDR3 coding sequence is TGTGCCAGCAGTTACTCGGAGGAGCAGTACTTC.

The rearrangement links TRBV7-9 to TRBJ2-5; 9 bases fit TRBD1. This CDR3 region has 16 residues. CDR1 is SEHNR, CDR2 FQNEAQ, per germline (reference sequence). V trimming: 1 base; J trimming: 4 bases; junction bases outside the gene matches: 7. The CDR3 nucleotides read TGTGCCAGCAGCTTAGAGGGACAGGGTAGTAGAGAGACCCAGTACTTC. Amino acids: CASSLEGQGSRETQYF.

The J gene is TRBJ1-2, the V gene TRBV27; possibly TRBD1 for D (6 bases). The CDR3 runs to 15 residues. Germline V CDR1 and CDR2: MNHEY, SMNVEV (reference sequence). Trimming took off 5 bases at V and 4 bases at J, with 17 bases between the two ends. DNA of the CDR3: TGTGCCAGCAGTGATCCCCGACAGGCCCTCTATGGCTACACCTTC. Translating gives CASSDPRQALYGYTF.

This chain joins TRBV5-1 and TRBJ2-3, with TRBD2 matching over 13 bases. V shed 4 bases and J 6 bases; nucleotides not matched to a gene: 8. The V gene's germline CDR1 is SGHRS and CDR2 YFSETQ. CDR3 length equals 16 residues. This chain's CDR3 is CASSTTGTSGADTQYF. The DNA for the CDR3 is TGCGCCAGCAGCACTACCGGGACTAGCGGGGCCGATACGCAGTATTTT.

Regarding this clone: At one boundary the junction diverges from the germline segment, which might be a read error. Written as DNA, the CDR3 is TGTGCCAGCGGGGTACGGGGCAAGAGCTTT. Its translation is CASGVRGKSF. The chain carries TRBV6-1 and TRBJ1-1, with D maybe TRBD1 (5 bases). Per germline, CDR1 MNHNS and CDR2 SASEGT. The CDR3 runs to 10 residues.

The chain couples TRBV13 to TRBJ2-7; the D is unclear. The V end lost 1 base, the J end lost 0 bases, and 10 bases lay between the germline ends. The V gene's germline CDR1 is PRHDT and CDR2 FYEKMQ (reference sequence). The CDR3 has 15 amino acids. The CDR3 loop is CASSLEAEYSYEQYF. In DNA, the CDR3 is TGTGCCAGCAGCTTAGAAGCAGAGTACTCCTACGAGCAGTACTTC.